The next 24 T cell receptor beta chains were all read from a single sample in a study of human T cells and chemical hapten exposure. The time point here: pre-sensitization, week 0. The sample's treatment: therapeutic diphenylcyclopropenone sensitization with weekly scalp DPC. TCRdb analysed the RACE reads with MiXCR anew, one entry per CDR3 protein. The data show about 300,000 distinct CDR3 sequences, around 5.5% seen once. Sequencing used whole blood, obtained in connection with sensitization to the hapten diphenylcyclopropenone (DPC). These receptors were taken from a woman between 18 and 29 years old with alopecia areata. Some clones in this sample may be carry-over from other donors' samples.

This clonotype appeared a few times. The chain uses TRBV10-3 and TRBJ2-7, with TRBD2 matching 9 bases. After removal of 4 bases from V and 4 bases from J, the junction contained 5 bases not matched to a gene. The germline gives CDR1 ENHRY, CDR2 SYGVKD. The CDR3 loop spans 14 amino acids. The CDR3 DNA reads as TGTGCCATCAGTGGAGCGGGGGGTAAATACGAGCAGTACTTC. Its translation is CAISGAGGKYEQYF.

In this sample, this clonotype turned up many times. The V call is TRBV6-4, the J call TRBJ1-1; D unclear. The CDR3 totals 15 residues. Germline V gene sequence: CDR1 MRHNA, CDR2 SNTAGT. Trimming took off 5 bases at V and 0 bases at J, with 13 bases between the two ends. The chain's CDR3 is CASSPGPEVNTEAFF. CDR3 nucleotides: TGTGCCAGCAGTCCCGGTCCAGAGGTGAACACTGAAGCTTTCTTT.

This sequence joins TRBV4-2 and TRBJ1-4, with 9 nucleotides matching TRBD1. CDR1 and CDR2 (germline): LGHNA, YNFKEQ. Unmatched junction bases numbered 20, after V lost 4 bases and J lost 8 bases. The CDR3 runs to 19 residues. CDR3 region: CASSLSFRVSGQGAEKLFF. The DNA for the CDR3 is TGTGCCAGCAGCCTTAGCTTTAGGGTCTCGGGACAGGGTGCCGAAAAACTGTTTTTT.

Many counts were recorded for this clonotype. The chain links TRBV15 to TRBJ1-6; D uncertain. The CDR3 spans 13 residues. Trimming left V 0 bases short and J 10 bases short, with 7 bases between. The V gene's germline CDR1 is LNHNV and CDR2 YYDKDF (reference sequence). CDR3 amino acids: CATSRDEGSPLHF. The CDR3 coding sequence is TGTGCCACCAGCAGAGATGAAGGCTCACCCCTCCACTTT.

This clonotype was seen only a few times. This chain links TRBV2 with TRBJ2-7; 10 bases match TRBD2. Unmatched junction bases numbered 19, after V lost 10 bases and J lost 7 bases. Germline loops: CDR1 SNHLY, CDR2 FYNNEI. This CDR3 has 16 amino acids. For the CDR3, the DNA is TGTGCCAACCCAGCGACCCCTAGCGGGGGATCGGGGGAGCAGTACTTC. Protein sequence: CANPATPSGGSGEQYF.

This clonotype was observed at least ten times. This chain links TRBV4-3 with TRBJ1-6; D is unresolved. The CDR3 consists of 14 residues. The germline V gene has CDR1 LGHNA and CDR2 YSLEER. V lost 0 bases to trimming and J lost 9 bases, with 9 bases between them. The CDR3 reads CASSQDTSRSPLHF. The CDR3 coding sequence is TGCGCCAGCAGCCAAGATACTAGCCGTTCACCCCTCCACTTT.

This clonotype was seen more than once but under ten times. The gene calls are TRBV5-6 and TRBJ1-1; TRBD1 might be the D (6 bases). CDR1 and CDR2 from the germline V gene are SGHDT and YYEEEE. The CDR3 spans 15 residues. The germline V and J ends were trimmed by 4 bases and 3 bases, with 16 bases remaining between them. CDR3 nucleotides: TGTGCCAGCAGCCCAGGACAGAATAGTTACACTGAAGCTTTCTTT. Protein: CASSPGQNSYTEAFF.

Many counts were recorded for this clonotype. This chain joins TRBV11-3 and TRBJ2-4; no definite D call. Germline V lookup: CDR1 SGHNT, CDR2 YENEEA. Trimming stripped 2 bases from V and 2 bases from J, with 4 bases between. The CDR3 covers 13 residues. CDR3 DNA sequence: TGTGCCAGCAGCTTATTAACCAAAAACATTCAGTACTTC. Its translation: CASSLLTKNIQYF.

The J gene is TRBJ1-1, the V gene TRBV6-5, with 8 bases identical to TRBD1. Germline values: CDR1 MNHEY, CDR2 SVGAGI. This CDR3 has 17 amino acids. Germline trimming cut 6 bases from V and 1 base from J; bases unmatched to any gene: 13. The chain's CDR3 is CASSRTGYAFSNTEAFF. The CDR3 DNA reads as TGTGCCAGCAGCAGGACAGGGTACGCCTTCTCGAACACTGAAGCTTTCTTT.

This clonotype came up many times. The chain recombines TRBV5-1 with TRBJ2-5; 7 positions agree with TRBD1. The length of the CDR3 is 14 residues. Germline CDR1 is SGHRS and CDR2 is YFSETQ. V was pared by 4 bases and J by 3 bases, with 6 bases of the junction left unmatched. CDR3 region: CASSPTGTEETQYF. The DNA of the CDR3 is TGCGCCAGCAGCCCGACCGGGACAGAAGAGACCCAGTACTTC.

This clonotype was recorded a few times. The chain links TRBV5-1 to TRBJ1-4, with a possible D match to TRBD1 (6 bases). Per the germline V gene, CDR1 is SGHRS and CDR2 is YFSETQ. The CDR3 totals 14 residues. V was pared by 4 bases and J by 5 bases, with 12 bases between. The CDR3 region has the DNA TGCGCCAGCAGCCAAGGGACATCCAATGAAAAACTGTTTTTT. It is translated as CASSQGTSNEKLFF.

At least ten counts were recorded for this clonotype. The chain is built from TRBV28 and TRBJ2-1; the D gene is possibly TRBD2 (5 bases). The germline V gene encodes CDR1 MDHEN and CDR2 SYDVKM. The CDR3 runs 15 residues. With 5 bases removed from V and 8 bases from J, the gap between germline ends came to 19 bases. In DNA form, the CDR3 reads TGTGCCAGCAGTCCCATCGACTTTAAGGAGGATGAGCAGTTCTTC. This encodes CASSPIDFKEDEQFF.

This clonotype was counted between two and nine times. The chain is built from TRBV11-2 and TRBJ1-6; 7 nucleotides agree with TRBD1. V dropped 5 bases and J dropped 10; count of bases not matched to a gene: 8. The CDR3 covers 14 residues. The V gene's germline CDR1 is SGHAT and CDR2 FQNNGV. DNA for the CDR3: TGTGCCAGCAGCCTGCGGACAGGTCAATCACCCCTCCACTTT. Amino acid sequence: CASSLRTGQSPLHF.

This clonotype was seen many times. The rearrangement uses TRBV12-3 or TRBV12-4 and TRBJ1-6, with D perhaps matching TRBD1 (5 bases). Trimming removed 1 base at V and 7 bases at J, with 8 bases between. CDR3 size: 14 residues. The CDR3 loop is CASSLETDNSPLHF. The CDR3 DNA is TGTGCCAGCAGTTTAGAGACAGACAATTCACCCCTCCACTTT.

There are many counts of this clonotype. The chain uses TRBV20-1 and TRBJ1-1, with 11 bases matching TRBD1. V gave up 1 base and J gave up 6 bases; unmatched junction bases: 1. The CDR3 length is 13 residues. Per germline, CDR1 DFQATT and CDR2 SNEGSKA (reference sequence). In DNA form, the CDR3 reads TGCAGTGCTAGAGGGGACAGGGGGGCTGAAGCTTTCTTT. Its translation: CSARGDRGAEAFF.

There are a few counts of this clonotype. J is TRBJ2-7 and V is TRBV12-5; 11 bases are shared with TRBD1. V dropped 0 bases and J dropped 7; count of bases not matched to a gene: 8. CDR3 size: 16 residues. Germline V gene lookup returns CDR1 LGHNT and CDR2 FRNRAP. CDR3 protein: CASGLVLDRGLGEQYF. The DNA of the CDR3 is TGTGCTAGTGGTTTGGTACTGGACAGGGGGCTGGGGGAGCAGTACTTC.

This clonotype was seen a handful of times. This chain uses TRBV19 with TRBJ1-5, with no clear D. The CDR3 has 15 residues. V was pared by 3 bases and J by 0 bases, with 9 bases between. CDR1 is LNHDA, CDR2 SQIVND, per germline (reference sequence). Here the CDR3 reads CASSIFGYSNQPQHF. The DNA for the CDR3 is TGTGCCAGTAGTATTTTCGGGTATAGCAATCAGCCCCAGCATTTT.

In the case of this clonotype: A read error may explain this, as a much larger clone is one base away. The CDR3 protein is CASGQGSNTQYF. CDR3 nucleotides: TGTGCCAGCGGACAGGGGAGCAATACGCAGTATTTT. This sequence joins TRBV28 and TRBJ2-3, with 9 bases matching TRBD1. CDR1 is MDHEN and CDR2 is SYDVKM in the germline V gene. CDR3 length equals 12 residues. V was clipped by 8 bases and J by 7 bases; unmatched bases: 4.

The CDR3 DNA reads TGTGCCAGCTCACCTCCTTCGGGGCGCGGGACCGGGGAGCTGTTTTTT. Amino acid sequence: CASSPPSGRGTGELFF. V is TRBV18 and J is TRBJ2-2; D possibly uses TRBD1 or TRBD2 (5 bases each). CDR3 length equals 16 residues. The ends were cut back, 3 bases at V and 5 bases at J, with 16 bases in the middle. CDR1 and CDR2 (germline): KGHSH, LQKENI.

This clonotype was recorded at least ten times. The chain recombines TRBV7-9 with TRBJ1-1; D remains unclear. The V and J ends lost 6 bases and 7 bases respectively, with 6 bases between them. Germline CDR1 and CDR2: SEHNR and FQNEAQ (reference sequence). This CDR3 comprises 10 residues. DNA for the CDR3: TGTGCCAGCAGGTCGGTTGAAGCTTTCTTT. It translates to CASRSVEAFF.

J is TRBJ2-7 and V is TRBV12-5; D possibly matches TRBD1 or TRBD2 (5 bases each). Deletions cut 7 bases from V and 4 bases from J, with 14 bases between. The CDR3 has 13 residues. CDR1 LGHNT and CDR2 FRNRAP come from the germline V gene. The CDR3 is CASATGPIYEQYF. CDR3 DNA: TGTGCTAGTGCCACGGGACCGATATACGAGCAGTACTTC.

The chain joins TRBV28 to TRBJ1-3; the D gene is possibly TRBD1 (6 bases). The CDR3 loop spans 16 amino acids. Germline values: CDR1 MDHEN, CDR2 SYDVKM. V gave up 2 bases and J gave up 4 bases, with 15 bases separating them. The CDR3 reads CASSLGYGGLGNTIYF. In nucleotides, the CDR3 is TGTGCCAGCAGTTTAGGCTACGGGGGCCTAGGAAACACCATATATTTT.

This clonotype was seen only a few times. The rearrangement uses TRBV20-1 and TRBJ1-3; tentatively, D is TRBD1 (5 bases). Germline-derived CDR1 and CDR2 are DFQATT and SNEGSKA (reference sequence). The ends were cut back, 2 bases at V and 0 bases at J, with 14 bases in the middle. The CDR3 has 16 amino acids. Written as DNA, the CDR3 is TGCAGTGCTAGAACCGGGGCAGGACCCTCTGGAAACACCATATATTTT. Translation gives CSARTGAGPSGNTIYF.

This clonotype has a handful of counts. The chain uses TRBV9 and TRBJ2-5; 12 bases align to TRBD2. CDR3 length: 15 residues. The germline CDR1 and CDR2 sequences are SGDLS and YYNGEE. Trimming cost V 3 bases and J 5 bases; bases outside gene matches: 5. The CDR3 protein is CASSAGLAGTETQYF. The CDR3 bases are TGTGCCAGCAGCGCGGGACTAGCGGGTACGGAGACCCAGTACTTC.